A single sample gave rise to the 27 T cell receptor beta chains below, sequenced in a study of blood T cell repertoires in COVID-19. TCRdb keeps only in-frame clones here, not all; method: immunoSEQ multiplex PCR. The sample lists 150,000 or so clones, roughly nine tenths occurring once. Sequencing was done on a sample of PBMCs or T cells enriched from blood (not recorded which). The receptor set was obtained from a woman aged 40 to 49 who had been exposed to COVID-19.

This clone was recorded once. The V and J genes are TRBV5-6 and TRBJ2-5; a possible D gene is TRBD2 (6 bases). Germline V gene data show CDR1 as SGHDT and CDR2 as YYEEEE. The CDR3 contains 14 residues. Trimming took 2 bases from V and 5 from J, leaving 13 bases between them. The CDR3 DNA is TGTGCCAGCAGCTTAAGGGACTTTTCGGAGACCCAGTACTTC. This gives the protein CASSLRDFSETQYF.

The J gene is TRBJ2-1, the V gene TRBV6-4; D is perhaps TRBD2 (5 bases). Germline CDR1 is MRHNA and CDR2 is SNTAGT. CDR3 size: 14 residues. The V end was cut by 4 bases, the J end by 6 bases, with 13 bases between. The CDR3 DNA follows: TGTGCCAGCAGTGCGGGGTGGGAAGTCAATGAGCAGTTCTTC. Translation gives CASSAGWEVNEQFF.

V is TRBV3-1 (or the pseudogene TRBV3-2) and J is TRBJ2-7, with D maybe TRBD1 (5 bases). This CDR3 is built from 15 residues. Germline V gene sequence: CDR1 LGHDT, CDR2 YNNKEL (reference sequence). The germline V and J ends were trimmed by 6 bases and 3 bases, with 18 bases remaining between them. The CDR3: CASSRGPDIYYEQYF. CDR3 in DNA: TGTGCCAGCAGTCGTGGGCCGGACATCTACTACGAGCAGTACTTC.

This sequence joins TRBV28 and TRBJ1-6, with a tentative D call TRBD1 (6 bases). The CDR3 covers 15 residues. Germline-derived CDR1 and CDR2 are MDHEN and SYDVKM. V was pared by 5 bases and J by 7 bases, with 15 bases between. CDR3 in DNA: TGTGCCAGCAGTCCGGGAGGGAGGGGGAATTCACCCCTCCACTTT. Its protein is CASSPGGRGNSPLHF.

In this sample, this clone turned up once. One end of the junction is discordant with germline, which a read error may explain. V gene TRBV3-1 (or the pseudogene TRBV3-2) combines with J gene TRBJ1-1, with 7 bases identical to TRBD1. The CDR3 length is 14 residues. Germline CDR1 and CDR2: LGHDT and YNNKEL (reference sequence). CDR3 DNA: TGTGCCAGCACCCAACGGGACAGAGAAGGTGAAGCTTTCTTT. Encoded protein: CASTQRDREGEAFF.

This chain connects TRBV28 to TRBJ1-2; tentative D call: TRBD1 (6 bases). Trimming took off 5 bases at V and 8 bases at J, with 18 bases between the two ends. Germline CDR1 reads MDHEN; CDR2 reads SYDVKM. CDR3 size: 14 residues. The CDR3 protein is CASSHPSTGGGYTF. DNA for the CDR3: TGTGCCAGCAGTCACCCATCGACAGGCGGAGGCTACACCTTC.

In its sample, this clone was seen a few times. At the DNA level, this CDR3 is encoded by other sequences in the same sample as well. The chain employs TRBV28 and TRBJ1-2; no firm D call. This CDR3 is 12 amino acids long. V lost 3 bases and J lost 2, with 4 bases in between. Germline V gives CDR1 MDHEN, CDR2 SYDVKM. The CDR3 sequence is CASSLQNYGYTF. CDR3 bases: TGTGCCAGCAGTTTGCAGAACTATGGCTACACCTTC.

In its sample, this clone was seen a few times. This rearrangement joins TRBV3-1 (or the pseudogene TRBV3-2) to TRBJ2-7, with D possibly being TRBD1 (6 bases). Looked up from germline, CDR1 is LGHDT and CDR2 is YNNKEL (reference sequence). There are 14 residues in the CDR3. The V gene lost 5 bases and the J gene lost 5 bases, with 16 bases spanning the gap. The CDR3 loop reads CASSMTGIKDEQYF. The DNA of the CDR3 is TGTGCCAGCAGCATGACAGGTATTAAGGACGAGCAGTACTTC.

The chain uses TRBV5-1 and TRBJ1-1; unclear D gene. Germline CDR1 SGHRS, CDR2 YFSETQ. V lost 1 base, J lost 3 bases, and 7 bases lay in between. The CDR3 has 13 residues. The CDR3 spells CASSLPRDTEAFF. CDR3 coding DNA: TGCGCCAGCAGCTTGCCCCGGGACACTGAAGCTTTCTTT.

The chain uses TRBV6-5 and TRBJ1-1; D unresolved. The germline V gene has CDR1 MNHEY and CDR2 SVGAGI. V shed 8 bases and J shed 4 bases, with 17 bases lying between them. The CDR3 loop spans 14 amino acids. The CDR3 DNA is TGTGCCAGCGCAGCAGGCGGGGATCCCACTGAAGCTTTCTTT. Residues: CASAAGGDPTEAFF.

This chain connects TRBV7-9 to TRBJ1-6; TRBD1 matches 7 bases. The CDR3 spans 15 residues. V trimming: 0 bases; J trimming: 9 bases; junction bases outside the gene matches: 5. Germline CDR1 is SEHNR and CDR2 is FQNEAQ (reference sequence). This CDR3 reads CASSLASGGGSPLHF. CDR3 DNA sequence: TGTGCCAGCAGCTTAGCGTCAGGGGGAGGTTCACCCCTCCACTTT.

This rearrangement joins TRBV7-2 to TRBJ2-3; D remains unclear. The germline gives CDR1 SGHTA, CDR2 FQGNSA. The V and J ends lost 5 bases and 6 bases respectively, with 9 bases between them. The CDR3 extends over 12 amino acids. CDR3 in amino acids: CASSPHEDTQYF. In DNA form, the CDR3 reads TGTGCCAGCAGCCCGCATGAGGATACGCAGTATTTT.

The table lists this clone with a count of one. V and J are TRBV7-2 and TRBJ1-2; no clear D. Trimming removed 3 bases at V and 1 base at J, with 6 bases between. Germline CDR1 reads SGHTA; CDR2 reads FQGNSA. This CDR3 contains 13 residues. The CDR3: CASSFQVNYGYTF. CDR3 DNA sequence: TGTGCCAGCAGCTTCCAGGTTAACTATGGCTACACCTTC.

The chain carries TRBV25-1 and TRBJ2-2, with D possibly TRBD1 on 5 matching bases. The CDR3 has 16 amino acids. Germline values: CDR1 MGHDK, CDR2 SYGVNS. V lost 2 bases to trimming and J lost 5 bases, with 15 bases between them. The CDR3 DNA follows: TGTGCCAGCAGTGAAGACGGCAGGGCAAGAACCGGGGAGCTGTTTTTT. Its translation: CASSEDGRARTGELFF.

The CDR3 DNA follows: TGTGCCAGCAGCCAAACCAAGGGGGTCAGACTCTACAATGAGCAGTTCTTC. Its protein is CASSQTKGVRLYNEQFF. The rearrangement joins TRBV3-1 (or the pseudogene TRBV3-2) to TRBJ2-1; maybe TRBD1 (6 bases). V was trimmed by 2 bases and J by 3 bases, leaving 17 bases between them. The germline V gene has CDR1 LGHDT and CDR2 YNNKEL (reference sequence). CDR3 size: 17 residues.

The chain combines TRBV28 with TRBJ1-4, with 9 nucleotides matching TRBD1. V shed 4 bases, J shed 4 bases, and the junction held 10 bases outside the gene matches. CDR1 is MDHEN and CDR2 is SYDVKM in the germline V gene. The CDR3 runs to 17 residues. The CDR3 nucleotides are TGTGCCAGCAGTTCGTTGGGACAGGGAATCTATAATGAAAAACTGTTTTTT. Translating gives CASSSLGQGIYNEKLFF. The full variable domain, with the rest looked up from reference TRBV28 and TRBJ1-4, is DVKVTQSSRYLVKRTGEKVFLECVQDMDHENMFWYRQDPGLGLRLIYFSYDVKMKEKGDIPEGYSVSREKKERFSLILESASTNQTSMYLCASSSLGQGIYNEKLFFGSGTQLSVL.

This chain joins TRBV2 and TRBJ2-1; unclear D gene. This CDR3 has 12 residues. Trimming cost V 6 bases and J 6 bases, with 9 bases left between them. Germline CDR1 SNHLY, CDR2 FYNNEI. CDR3 loop: CASRRFGNEQFF. The CDR3 nucleotides read TGTGCCAGCAGGAGGTTTGGCAATGAGCAGTTCTTC.

The V call is TRBV7-7, the J call TRBJ2-7; TRBD1 is a possible D gene (6 bases). The CDR3 is 15 amino acids. V shed 7 bases and J shed 5 bases, with 21 bases lying between them. CDR1 is SSHAT, CDR2 FNYEAQ, per germline (reference sequence). The CDR3 loop is CASNSEDSQSNEQYF. CDR3 nucleotide sequence: TGTGCCAGCAATTCAGAGGACAGTCAATCCAACGAGCAGTACTTC.

Written as DNA, the CDR3 is TGTGCCAGTCGGCAGGGGAACTCCTACGAGCAGTACTTC. Translating it yields CASRQGNSYEQYF. V usage is TRBV7-2 and J usage is TRBJ2-7, with D possibly matching TRBD1 (6 bases). This CDR3 contains 13 residues. Germline V CDR1 and CDR2: SGHTA, FQGNSA. The germline V and J ends were trimmed by 9 bases and 0 bases, with 12 bases remaining between them.

The chain employs TRBV3-1 (or the pseudogene TRBV3-2) and TRBJ1-2; D call uncertain. Trimming took 4 bases from V and 3 from J, leaving 9 bases between them. The CDR3 is made up of 13 amino acids. Looked up from germline, CDR1 is LGHDT and CDR2 is YNNKEL (reference sequence). The CDR3 bases are TGTGCCAGCAGCCCGAAGGAGCACTATGGCTACACCTTC. It is translated as CASSPKEHYGYTF.

CDR3 sequence: CASSPGTGAYEQYF. The CDR3 DNA sequence: TGTGCCAGCAGTCCCGGGACAGGAGCCTACGAGCAGTACTTC. The V gene is TRBV5-6, the J gene TRBJ2-7, with 8 bases aligning to TRBD1. Trimming cost V 5 bases and J 2 bases; bases outside gene matches: 6. CDR3 length: 14 amino acids. Per germline, CDR1 SGHDT and CDR2 YYEEEE.

This chain links TRBV19 with TRBJ1-5; TRBD1 is a possible D gene (5 bases). This CDR3 is 14 amino acids long. Germline V lookup: CDR1 LNHDA, CDR2 SQIVND (reference sequence). V lost 6 bases to trimming and J lost 3 bases, with 12 bases between them. CDR3 sequence reads: CASSPRRDNQPQHF. CDR3 nucleotide sequence: TGTGCCAGTAGCCCCCGCAGGGACAATCAGCCCCAGCATTTT. The full variable domain, rest sourced from reference TRBV19 and TRBJ1-5, is DGGITQSPKYLFRKEGQNVTLSCEQNLNHDAMYWYRQDPGQGLRLIYYSQIVNDFQKGDIAEGYSVSREKKESFPLTVTSAQKNPTAFYLCASSPRRDNQPQHFGDGTRLSIL.

This sequence joins TRBV10-3 and TRBJ2-5, with 9 nucleotides matching TRBD1. CDR1 ENHRY and CDR2 SYGVKD come from the germline V gene. The CDR3 is made up of 14 amino acids. Unmatched junction bases numbered 3, after V lost 6 bases and J lost 1 base. The CDR3 loop is CAIRGQGSQETQYF. The CDR3 region has the DNA TGTGCCATCAGGGGACAGGGATCCCAAGAGACCCAGTACTTC.

The rearrangement joins TRBV28 to TRBJ2-7; TRBD2 aligns across 8 bases. The V gene end was trimmed by 7 bases and the J gene end by 2 bases; junction bases not matched to a gene: 4. This CDR3 has 13 amino acids. Germline CDR1 reads MDHEN; CDR2 reads SYDVKM. The CDR3 region has the DNA TGTGCCAGCACCGCGGGAGGAGCCTACGAGCAGTACTTC. Its translation is CASTAGGAYEQYF. Full variable domain (outside the CDR3, taken from reference TRBV28 and TRBJ2-7): DVKVTQSSRYLVKRTGEKVFLECVQDMDHENMFWYRQDPGLGLRLIYFSYDVKMKEKGDIPEGYSVSREKKERFSLILESASTNQTSMYLCASTAGGAYEQYFGPGTRLTVT.

The CDR3, as DNA: TGTGCCAGCAGCGGGGGAGATGGCTACACCTTC. Its translation is CASSGGDGYTF. The rearrangement links TRBV9 to TRBJ1-2; no definite D call. V shed 3 bases and J shed 6 bases, with 6 bases lying between them. Germline loops: CDR1 SGDLS, CDR2 YYNGEE. CDR3 length: 11 amino acids.

This clone appeared a few times. The chain uses TRBV7-9 and TRBJ1-1; possibly TRBD1 for D (5 bases). V gave up 0 bases and J gave up 6 bases, with 8 bases separating them. The germline CDR1 and CDR2 sequences are SEHNR and FQNEAQ (reference sequence). CDR3 size: 13 residues. CDR3 protein: CASSLAGGSEAFF. The CDR3 bases are TGTGCCAGCAGCTTAGCGGGGGGATCTGAAGCTTTCTTT.

This clone was detected a few times. V is TRBV5-1 and J is TRBJ2-5; no reliable D call. CDR3 length: 13 amino acids. Germline loops: CDR1 SGHRS, CDR2 YFSETQ. Trimming removed 5 bases from V and 5 bases from J, with 13 bases in between. In DNA, the CDR3 is TGCGCCAGCAGTCGGGTGATAAAGGAGACCCAGTACTTC. It specifies CASSRVIKETQYF. The variable domain in full, completed from reference TRBV5-1 and TRBJ2-5, reads KAGVTQTPRYLIKTRGQQVTLSCSPISGHRSVSWYQQTPGQGLQFLFEYFSETQRNKGNFPGRFSGRQFSNSRSEMNVSTLELGDSALYLCASSRVIKETQYFGPGTRLLVL.